A single sample gave rise to the 22 T cell receptor beta chains below, sequenced in a study of identical twins. MiXCR was run by TCRdb on the 5' RACE reads, yielding one entry per CDR3 protein. The sample comprises 200,000 to 300,000 distinct CDR3 sequences, about 10% of which are singletons, and about 9.1% rests with the top ten. What was sequenced was memory T cells sorted from blood. The receptors were gathered from a man aged 45 to 65 in good health.

The rearrangement links TRBV28 to TRBJ2-5; D unresolved. The ends were cut back, 3 bases at V and 3 bases at J, with 14 bases in the middle. This CDR3 comprises 15 residues. CDR1 and CDR2 from the germline V gene are MDHEN and SYDVKM. DNA for the CDR3: TGTGCCAGCAGTTTTGGAAAGAGACTTGAAGAGACCCAGTACTTC. This encodes CASSFGKRLEETQYF. The variable domain in full, with the rest retrieved from reference TRBV28 and TRBJ2-5, is DVKVTQSSRYLVKRTGEKVFLECVQDMDHENMFWYRQDPGLGLRLIYFSYDVKMKEKGDIPEGYSVSREKKERFSLILESASTNQTSMYLCASSFGKRLEETQYFGPGTRLLVL.

In the case of this clonotype: A much larger clonotype is one base distant, so this may be a read error. The rearrangement uses TRBV7-2 and TRBJ1-2, with no clear D. This CDR3 is 14 amino acids long. Between the trimmed V and J ends, which lost 3 bases and 6 bases, there was a span of 14 bases. Looked up from germline, CDR1 is SGHTA and CDR2 is FQGNSA. CDR3 region: CASSLRPMKDGYTF. In DNA form, the CDR3 reads TGTGCCAGCAGCTTGCGACCGATGAAAGATGGCTACACCTTC.

This clonotype was observed a few times. The rearrangement links TRBV4-1 to TRBJ2-2, with a tentative D call TRBD2 (6 bases). Germline V gene lookup returns CDR1 MGHRA and CDR2 YSYEKL. V was trimmed by 1 base and J by 0 bases, leaving 15 bases between them. The CDR3 totals 18 residues. DNA of the CDR3: TGCGCCAGCAGCCAAGTAAAGCCGACTAGTTCGAACACCGGGGAGCTGTTTTTT. Translating it yields CASSQVKPTSSNTGELFF.

This clonotype was detected many times. J is TRBJ1-4 and V is TRBV2; no clear D. The CDR3 runs 13 residues. Germline V gene lookup returns CDR1 SNHLY and CDR2 FYNNEI. V was cut by 4 bases and J by 12 bases, with 15 bases left in between. CDR3 sequence reads: CASSVRSWGELFF. For the CDR3, the DNA is TGTGCCAGCAGTGTGCGCTCTTGGGGTGAACTGTTTTTT.

This clonotype showed up many times. The chain combines TRBV5-1 with TRBJ1-1; D unclear. Germline-derived CDR1 and CDR2 are SGHRS and YFSETQ. The V end was cut by 0 bases, the J end by 5 bases, with 8 bases between. This CDR3 has 13 amino acids. The CDR3 sequence is CASSLGEKTEAFF. As DNA, the CDR3 is TGCGCCAGCAGCTTGGGGGAAAAAACTGAAGCTTTCTTT.

The chain employs TRBV25-1 and TRBJ1-3, with 9 positions matching TRBD1. After removal of 3 bases from V and 7 bases from J, the junction contained 4 bases not matched to a gene. Germline V gene data show CDR1 as MGHDK and CDR2 as SYGVNS. The CDR3 extends over 14 amino acids. The CDR3 here is CASSDTGGSNTIYF. DNA of the CDR3: TGTGCCAGCAGTGATACAGGGGGCTCGAACACCATATATTTT.

The table lists this clonotype with many counts. Just one base apart from a much larger clone, this may be a read error. The gene calls are TRBV7-9 and TRBJ2-2; D gene ambiguous. Germline-derived CDR1 and CDR2 are SEHNR and FQNEAQ (reference sequence). Trimming removed 9 bases from V and 5 bases from J, with 4 bases in between. CDR3 length: 10 residues. The CDR3 spells CARGTGELFF. The CDR3 DNA sequence: TGTGCCAGAGGGACCGGGGAGCTGTTTTTT.

The genes are TRBV2 and TRBJ2-3; D might be TRBD2 (5 bases). CDR1 SNHLY and CDR2 FYNNEI come from the germline V gene. The CDR3 spans 18 residues. The V end was cut by 3 bases, the J end by 5 bases, with 24 bases between. This CDR3 is CASSDSLRAVMAKDTQYF. Written as DNA, the CDR3 is TGTGCCAGCAGTGATTCGCTGCGGGCGGTCATGGCGAAAGATACGCAGTATTTT.

J is TRBJ2-5 and V is TRBV5-1, with 10 bases identical to TRBD1. Germline V lookup: CDR1 SGHRS, CDR2 YFSETQ. V was clipped by 0 bases and J by 0 bases; unmatched bases: 14. The CDR3 consists of 20 residues. CDR3 nucleotides: TGCGCCAGCAGCTTGGGGTCCCGGGACAGGGGAGAGTCGCACCAAGAGACCCAGTACTTC. It encodes CASSLGSRDRGESHQETQYF.

J is TRBJ1-6 and V is TRBV10-3; 8 nucleotides agree with TRBD1. Germline assignment: CDR1 ENHRY and CDR2 SYGVKD. Trimming at V came to 11 bases and at J to 10 bases, leaving 16 bases not matched to a gene. The CDR3 has 15 amino acids. The chain's CDR3 is CAALLGQGGGSPLHF. The CDR3 DNA is TGTGCCGCCCTCCTCGGACAGGGTGGAGGATCACCCCTCCACTTT.

This clonotype was seen at least ten times. V is TRBV12-3 or TRBV12-4 and J is TRBJ2-1; no firm D call. This CDR3 spans 17 amino acids. Trimming left V 6 bases short and J 2 bases short, with 20 bases between. CDR3 nucleotide sequence: TGTGCCAGCAGCGATTCGTTCGCGGCCAAAACCTACAATGAGCAGTTCTTC. This codes for CASSDSFAAKTYNEQFF.

The V gene is TRBV7-9, the J gene TRBJ2-2; D unclear. V lost 2 bases and J lost 4, with 8 bases in between. CDR3 length equals 14 residues. Germline loops: CDR1 SEHNR, CDR2 FQNEAQ (reference sequence). CDR3 in DNA: TGTGCCAGCAGCTTAAGTGAGGTCACCGGGGAGCTGTTTTTT. It translates to CASSLSEVTGELFF. Drawing the rest from reference TRBV7-9 and TRBJ2-2, the complete variable domain is DTGVSQNPRHKITKRGQNVTFRCDPISEHNRLYWYRQTLGQGPEFLTYFQNEAQLEKSRLLSDRFSAERPKGSFSTLEIQRTEQGDSAMYLCASSLSEVTGELFFGEGSRLTVL.

The sample holds many counts of this clonotype. The chain links TRBV5-1 to TRBJ2-1, with TRBD2 matching over 7 bases. Trimming cost V 0 bases and J 6 bases; bases outside gene matches: 9. The germline CDR1 and CDR2 sequences are SGHRS and YFSETQ. This CDR3 spans 16 amino acids. The CDR3 spells CASSLVLVGGFNEQFF. CDR3 nucleotide sequence: TGCGCCAGCAGCTTGGTCCTGGTGGGGGGGTTCAATGAGCAGTTCTTC.

This clonotype was observed a handful of times. The rearrangement uses TRBV5-6 and TRBJ2-1; 8 bases match TRBD2. The V gene end was trimmed by 4 bases and the J gene end by 15 bases; junction bases not matched to a gene: 9. Per germline, CDR1 SGHDT and CDR2 YYEEEE. The CDR3 covers 12 residues. The CDR3 sequence is CASSPLAAHWFF. The CDR3 nucleotides read TGTGCCAGCAGCCCACTAGCGGCCCACTGGTTCTTC.

The CDR3 DNA reads TGTGCCAGCAGTTCCATCCAGCACTACAATGAGCAGTTCTTC. Protein sequence: CASSSIQHYNEQFF. This chain joins TRBV28 and TRBJ2-1; no firm D call. V was cut by 4 bases and J by 3 bases, with 10 bases left in between. The CDR3 spans 14 residues. CDR1 is MDHEN, CDR2 SYDVKM, per germline.

The rearrangement links TRBV5-6 to TRBJ1-2; the match to TRBD1 covers 7 bases. Trimming cost V 5 bases and J 5 bases; bases outside gene matches: 9. Germline CDR1 and CDR2: SGHDT and YYEEEE. This CDR3 is 14 amino acids long. DNA for the CDR3: TGTGCCAGCAGTCCCGGCGGGACAGTATATGGCTACACCTTC. This gives the protein CASSPGGTVYGYTF. Using reference TRBV5-6 and TRBJ1-2 for the parts outside the CDR3, the full variable domain is DAGVTQSPTHLIKTRGQQVTLRCSPKSGHDTVSWYQQALGQGPQFIFQYYEEEERQRGNFPDRFSGHQFPNYSSELNVNALLLGDSALYLCASSPGGTVYGYTFGSGTRLTVV.

This clonotype occurred many times. The chain employs TRBV29-1 and TRBJ1-1; D not certain. The CDR3 length is 12 residues. V was trimmed by 0 bases and J by 10 bases, leaving 12 bases between them. The germline gives CDR1 SQVTM, CDR2 ANQGSEA. The CDR3 DNA reads TGCAGCGTTGAAGATCCGATTCGTGGAGCTTTCTTT. It is translated as CSVEDPIRGAFF.

The V and J genes are TRBV20-1 and TRBJ2-7; D is perhaps TRBD1 or TRBD2 (5 bases each). The ends were cut back, 0 bases at V and 0 bases at J, with 15 bases in the middle. The CDR3 loop spans 16 amino acids. Germline CDR1 DFQATT, CDR2 SNEGSKA (reference sequence). CDR3 amino acids: CSARDLRGTSSYEQYF. DNA of the CDR3: TGCAGTGCTAGAGATTTACGAGGGACGAGCTCCTACGAGCAGTACTTC.

This clonotype has more than one count but fewer than ten. V is TRBV6-6 and J is TRBJ1-1, with no clear D. Trimming pared 7 bases from V and 9 bases from J, leaving 18 bases between. The length of the CDR3 is 13 residues. CDR1 and CDR2 (germline): MNHNY, SVGAGI (reference sequence). In DNA, the CDR3 is TGTGCCAGCAACCCCGGAGACGGTGGGAAAGCTTTCTTT. Protein sequence: CASNPGDGGKAFF.

This clonotype was seen repeatedly, ten times or more. The chain couples TRBV5-1 to TRBJ2-4; D may be TRBD1 or TRBD2 (5 bases each). The germline gives CDR1 SGHRS, CDR2 YFSETQ. With 2 bases removed from V and 8 bases from J, the gap between germline ends came to 14 bases. This CDR3 is 14 amino acids long. CDR3 loop: CASSFEGPGDIQYF. The CDR3 DNA follows: TGCGCCAGCAGCTTTGAGGGACCCGGGGACATTCAGTACTTC.

This clonotype appeared a few times. The V and J genes are TRBV20-1 and TRBJ2-1; 14 bases fit TRBD2. CDR1 is DFQATT and CDR2 is SNEGSKA in the germline V gene (reference sequence). The CDR3 consists of 16 residues. CDR3 sequence reads: CSFGLAGGSTYNEQFF. The CDR3 DNA reads as TGCAGCTTCGGACTAGCGGGGGGCTCAACCTACAATGAGCAGTTCTTC.

This clonotype has ten or more counts. The V gene is TRBV12-3 or TRBV12-4, the J gene TRBJ1-1, with D possibly matching TRBD1 (6 bases). Trimming stripped 6 bases from V and 0 bases from J, with 14 bases between. The CDR3 extends over 15 amino acids. This chain's CDR3 is CASSPPGHLNTEAFF. The CDR3 bases are TGTGCCAGCAGCCCCCCGGGACACCTGAACACTGAAGCTTTCTTT.